Listed below are T cell receptor beta chains from one sample, sequenced in a study of CD8 T cells in ankylosing spondylitis. A single record per CDR3 protein comes from TCRdb applying MiXCR to the 5' RACE reads. The sample records about 360,000 distinct CDR3 sequences, roughly 22% being singletons. The sample consisted of blood, either unsorted or a sorted T cell fraction (not recorded which). These receptors originate from a male donor with ankylosing spondylitis or in good health (not recorded which). Both conserved end residues are part of each CDR3. A D gene is named only where the DNA matches it firmly. Clone size is stated in some rows and not others, as once, few, many or a class when expanded.

TRBV27,.,few,TRBJ1-1,TGTGCCAGCAGTTTATTGGTCCCCGGGGAAGCTTTCTTT,CASSLLVPGEAFF
TRBV30,.,.,TRBJ2-7,TGTGCCGGAGGGACCGGGCCCTACGAGCAGTACTTC,CAGGTGPYEQYF
TRBV19,.,.,TRBJ2-3,TGTGCCAGTAGACAACCTATACCGGGAGCCGTTAAGTATTTT,CASRQPIPGAVKYF
TRBV30,.,few,TRBJ2-5,TGTGCCTGGAGTGTGGACAGCGTGGAGACCCAGTACTTC,CAWSVDSVETQYF
TRBV12-3/TRBV12-4,TRBD2,.,TRBJ2-1,TGTGCCAGCACCCAACCGGGACTAGAAGACGAGCAGTTCTTC,CASTQPGLEDEQFF
TRBV20-1,TRBD1,.,TRBJ2-2,TGCAGTGCTAGTACACCGGGACAGGGCGGAACCGGGGAGCTGTTTTTT,CSASTPGQGGTGELFF
TRBV7-3,TRBD1,many,TRBJ1-1,TGTGCCAGCAGCCTACATCCGTATGGGACAGAGAACACTGAAGCTTTCTTT,CASSLHPYGTENTEAFF
TRBV18,.,.,TRBJ2-1,TGTGCCAGCTCCGAAAGGTGGGACAATGAGCAGTTCTTC,CASSERWDNEQFF
TRBV7-2,.,few,TRBJ2-5,TGTGCCAGCAGCTTAAGGGGTATAAGCTCGAGAGACCGCCAGTACTTC,CASSLRGISSRDRQYF
TRBV9,TRBD1,few,TRBJ2-2,TGTGCCAGCAGCGGGGGACAGGGGGCGCTTTCTGGGGAGCTGTTTTTT,CASSGGQGALSGELFF
TRBV12-3/TRBV12-4,.,.,TRBJ2-5,TGTGCCAGCAGCCCTAGTACAGGGGAGACCCAGTACTTC,CASSPSTGETQYF
TRBV12-3/TRBV12-4,.,once,TRBJ2-5,TGTGCCAGCTCGACTCGGGACCGCCCTGCGGCCCAGTACTTC,CASSTRDRPAAQYF
TRBV6-1,TRBD1,.,TRBJ2-2,TGTGCCAGCAGCCTACAGGGGGCCGGGGAGCTGTTTTTT,CASSLQGAGELFF
TRBV6-1,.,few,TRBJ1-2,TGTGCCAGCAGTGAAAATTTGGGCCGAGAAGGCTACACCTTC,CASSENLGREGYTF
TRBV29-1,TRBD1,.,TRBJ2-7,TGCAGCGCCACAGGACAGGGGGGAAGGTACGAGCAGTACTTC,CSATGQGGRYEQYF
TRBV12-3/TRBV12-4,.,few,TRBJ2-5,TGTGCCAGCAGTTTTCTTACACCGCGAGAGACCCAGTACTTC,CASSFLTPRETQYF
TRBV19,.,.,TRBJ2-1,TGTGCCAGTAGTATCACAACCCGACGGATCTCCTACAATGAGCAGTTCTTC,CASSITTRRISYNEQFF
TRBV7-8,TRBD2,.,TRBJ2-5,TGTGCCAGCAGCTTCGAGGAGCGGGGAGAGCAAGAGACCCAGTACTTC,CASSFEERGEQETQYF
TRBV4-1,TRBD2,few,TRBJ2-3,TGCGCCAGCAGCCACCCTAGCGGGGGGGCCACAGATACGCAGTATTTT,CASSHPSGGATDTQYF
TRBV5-6,TRBD1,.,TRBJ2-1,TGTGCCAGCAGTTCTGAGGTGGACAGGCCCTACAATGAGCAGTTCTTC,CASSSEVDRPYNEQFF
TRBV12-3/TRBV12-4,TRBD1,.,TRBJ2-5,TGTGCCAGCCGGGACAGTGTTCAAGAGACCCAGTACTTC,CASRDSVQETQYF
TRBV2,TRBD1,few,TRBJ2-6,TGTGCCAGCAGCAACCCGGGACAGGCAAGGTCTGGGGCCAACGTCCTGACTTTC,CASSNPGQARSGANVLTF
TRBV5-5,.,.,TRBJ2-5,TGTGCCAGCAGCCCCATGGGTGTCGTGGACCAAGAGACCCAGTACTTC,CASSPMGVVDQETQYF
TRBV29-1,TRBD1,many,TRBJ2-7,TGCAGCGTTGAAGAGCCCAGGACAGGGGGCTCCTACGAGCAGTACTTC,CSVEEPRTGGSYEQYF
TRBV21-1,.,.,TRBJ2-2,TGTGCCAGCAGCAAAGTTGGGGGACAGGGGAACACCGGGGAGCTGTTTTTT,CASSKVGGQGNTGELFF
TRBV7-8,.,few,TRBJ2-1,TGTGCCAGCAGCTTAGATCTCCAGGGGACCCAGCAGTTCTTC,CASSLDLQGTQQFF
TRBV9,.,.,TRBJ2-7,TGTGCCAGCAGCGTAGTCTCCGGCGAGCAGTACTTC,CASSVVSGEQYF